The T cell receptor beta chain under discussion was sequenced for a study of cytomegalovirus exposure and HLA in healthy donors. Study-wide context: Of roughly 360 genotyped donors, about 80% grouped in the Caucasian-associated ancestry cluster. Study outcomes and limitations: Reports credit the classifier with highly specific, highly sensitive diagnosis of cytomegalovirus status.

Both 60 Vbeta primers and 13 Jbeta primers went into the PCR. Authors' methods: In a later analysis, of some 80 million unique beta chains, roughly 11 million appeared in at least two donors. Generated by immunoSEQ multiplex PCR, the TCRdb table keeps only in-frame clones and is missing some. V and J calls and clone size follow that table, whereas D and trimming were derived from the DNA. The table shows 150,000 to 180,000 clones, with around 83% occurring only once. The CDR3 runs to 14 residues. J gave up 2 bases and V 8 bases, and 5 bases lay outside the gene matches. The germline V gene encodes CDR1 MNHNY and CDR2 SVGAGI (reference sequence). This clone was recorded only once. No antigen is known for it.

V usage is TRBV6-6 and J usage is TRBJ2-7; the match to TRBD2 covers 11 bases. The source is a woman in her late teens or twenties in good health and CMV-seronegative. Material for sequencing was PBMCs. The CDR3 DNA follows: TGTGCCAGCGGAACTAGCGGGGGAACCTACGAGCAGTACTTC. As protein: CASGTSGGTYEQYF.